This T cell receptor beta chain was retrieved from a study of CD8 T cells in ankylosing spondylitis. Study results and limitations: Disease-associated clones were CD8+ and fairly uncommon in peripheral blood.

In this sample, this clonotype turned up many times. Its antigen is undetermined. TCRdb fed the 5' RACE reads into MiXCR, producing one record per CDR3 protein. There are under 300,000 distinct CDR3 sequences in the sample; 9.5% to 12% occur only once, and 6% to 7.5% lies in the top ten. This CDR3 spans 14 amino acids. The V segment lost 11 bases and the J segment 7 bases; nucleotides outside the gene matches: 12. The gene calls are TRBV12-3 or TRBV12-4 and TRBJ2-1; 9 bases are a match to TRBD2. The clonotype was recovered from a male donor with ankylosing spondylitis or in good health (not recorded which). The sequenced sample consisted of blood, either unsorted or a sorted T cell fraction (not recorded which). The CDR3 spells CASSSAGGSNEQFF. The CDR3, as DNA: TGTGCCTCCTCGTCCGCGGGAGGGTCAAATGAGCAGTTCTTC.